Listed here is a single T cell receptor beta chain. Its specificity is not known. The sample is drawn from a study of OX40 agonist ivuxolimab in advanced cancers. In the study overall: Ivuxolimab, an antibody that agonizes OX40 (CD134), was administered to the patients. People who had prior anti-PD-1, anti-PD-L1 or anti-CTLA-4 therapy could take part, and around 39% had some. Findings and caveats of the study: The 0.1-3.0 mg/kg partial responders had among the lowest clonal expansion.

Produced via immunoSEQ multiplex PCR; TCRdb's table is partial and in-frame only. The repertoire holds 84,000 or so clones, with over 65% as singletons. The sequencing here drew on CD4+ or CD8+ T cells sorted from blood, taken in a trial of the OX40 agonist ivuxolimab. The receptor was isolated from an adult with an advanced solid tumor such as melanoma, head and neck, liver or kidney cancer.

CDR3 sequence reads: CASSLEPAIGGRTQETQYF. CDR3 DNA sequence: TGTGCCAGCAGCTTGGAACCAGCGATAGGGGGCAGGACCCAAGAGACCCAGTACTTC. The genes are TRBV5-5 and TRBJ2-5; 7 nucleotides agree with TRBD1. CDR1 is SGHKS and CDR2 is YYEKEE in the germline V gene (reference sequence). This CDR3 is built from 19 residues. Trimming took 0 bases from V and 1 from J; bases not matched to a gene: 15.